The source of this T cell receptor beta chain is a study of T cell clonotyping in hematopoietic cell transplantation. Clones were sequenced by immunoSEQ multiplex PCR, and TCRdb holds only the in-frame ones, with some missing. The data show roughly 10,000 clones, about nine tenths seen once. In this sample, this clone is medium-sized. This specimen consisted of PBMCs, obtained 180 days after allogeneic stem cell transplant. The TCR sequence derives from a male patient aged 60 to 75 who had an allogeneic stem cell transplant from an unrelated donor, so the T cells may come from the graft donor. Some clones in this sample may be carry-over from other donors' samples.

The CDR3 sequence is CASSLGEGGHAYEQYF. The CDR3 bases are TGTGCCAGCAGCTTGGGAGAGGGAGGGCATGCCTACGAGCAGTACTTC. V and J are TRBV5-6 and TRBJ2-7, with 7 bases that match TRBD2. CDR1 is SGHDT, CDR2 YYEEEE, per germline. V shed 0 bases, J shed 2 bases, and the junction held 8 bases outside the gene matches. The CDR3 sequence is 16 residues long.